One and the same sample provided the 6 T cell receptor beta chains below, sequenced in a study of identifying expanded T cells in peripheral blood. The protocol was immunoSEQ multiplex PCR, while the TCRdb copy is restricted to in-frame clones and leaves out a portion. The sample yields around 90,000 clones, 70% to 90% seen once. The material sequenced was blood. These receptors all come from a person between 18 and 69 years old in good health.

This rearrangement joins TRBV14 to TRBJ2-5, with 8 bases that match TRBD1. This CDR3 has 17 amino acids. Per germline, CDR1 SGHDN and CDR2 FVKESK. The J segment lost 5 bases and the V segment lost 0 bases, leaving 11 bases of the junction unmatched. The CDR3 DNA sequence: TGTGCCAGCAGCCAAGACCCAAGGACAGGGAGTCGGGAGACCCAGTACTTC. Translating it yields CASSQDPRTGSRETQYF.

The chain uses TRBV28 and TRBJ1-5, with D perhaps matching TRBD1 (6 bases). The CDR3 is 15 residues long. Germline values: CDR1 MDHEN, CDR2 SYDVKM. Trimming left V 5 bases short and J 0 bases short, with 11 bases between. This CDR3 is CASSAGTNSNQPQHF. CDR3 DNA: TGTGCCAGCAGTGCCGGGACAAATAGCAATCAGCCCCAGCATTTT.

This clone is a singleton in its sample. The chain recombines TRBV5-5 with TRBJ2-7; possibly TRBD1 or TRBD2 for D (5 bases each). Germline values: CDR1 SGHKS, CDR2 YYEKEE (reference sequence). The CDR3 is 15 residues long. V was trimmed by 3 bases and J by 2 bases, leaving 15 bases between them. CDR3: CASSSSGGPPYEQYF. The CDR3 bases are TGTGCCAGCAGCTCCTCTGGGGGTCCCCCCTACGAGCAGTACTTC.

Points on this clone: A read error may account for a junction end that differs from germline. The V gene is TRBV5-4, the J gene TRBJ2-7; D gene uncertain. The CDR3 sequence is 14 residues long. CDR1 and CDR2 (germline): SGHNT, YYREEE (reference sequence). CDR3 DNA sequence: TGCGCCAGCAGCCAAGAAATAGGGAAGGACGAGCAGTACTTC. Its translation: CASSQEIGKDEQYF.

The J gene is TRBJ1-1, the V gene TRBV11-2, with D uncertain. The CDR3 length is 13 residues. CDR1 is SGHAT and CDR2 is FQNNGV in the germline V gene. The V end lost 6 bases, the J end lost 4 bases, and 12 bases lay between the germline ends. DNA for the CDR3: TGTGCCAGCAGTAATCTGGAGGGCACTGAAGCTTTCTTT. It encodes CASSNLEGTEAFF.

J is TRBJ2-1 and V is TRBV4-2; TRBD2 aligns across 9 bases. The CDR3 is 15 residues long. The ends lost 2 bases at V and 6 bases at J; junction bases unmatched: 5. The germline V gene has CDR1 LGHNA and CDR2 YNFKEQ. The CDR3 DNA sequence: TGTGCCAGCAGCCAACGGGCTAGCGGGACCAATGAGCAGTTCTTC. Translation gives CASSQRASGTNEQFF.